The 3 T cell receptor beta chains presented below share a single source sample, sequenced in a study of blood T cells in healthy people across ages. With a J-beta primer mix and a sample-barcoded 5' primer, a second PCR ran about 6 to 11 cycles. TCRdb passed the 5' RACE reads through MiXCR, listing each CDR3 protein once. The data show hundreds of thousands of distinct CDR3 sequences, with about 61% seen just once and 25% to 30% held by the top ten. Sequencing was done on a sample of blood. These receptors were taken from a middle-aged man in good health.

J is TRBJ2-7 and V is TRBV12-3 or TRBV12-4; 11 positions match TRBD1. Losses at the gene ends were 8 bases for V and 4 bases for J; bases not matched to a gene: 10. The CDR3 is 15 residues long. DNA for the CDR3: TGTGCCAGCGGTCTTTTCGGACAGGGGGCGTACGAGCAGTACTTC. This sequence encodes CASGLFGQGAYEQYF.

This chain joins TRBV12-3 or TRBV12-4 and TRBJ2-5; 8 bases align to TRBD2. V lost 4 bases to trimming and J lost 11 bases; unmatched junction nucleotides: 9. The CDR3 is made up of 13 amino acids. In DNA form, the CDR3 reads TGTGCCAGCAGTTCAACCGGGACTAGTATTCAGTACTTC. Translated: CASSSTGTSIQYF.

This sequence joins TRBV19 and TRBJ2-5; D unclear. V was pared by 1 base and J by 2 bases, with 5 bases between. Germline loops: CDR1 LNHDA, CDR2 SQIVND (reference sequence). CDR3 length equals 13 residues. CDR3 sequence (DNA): TGTGCCAGTAGTATAGTGGTTCAAGAGACCCAGTACTTC. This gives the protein CASSIVVQETQYF.